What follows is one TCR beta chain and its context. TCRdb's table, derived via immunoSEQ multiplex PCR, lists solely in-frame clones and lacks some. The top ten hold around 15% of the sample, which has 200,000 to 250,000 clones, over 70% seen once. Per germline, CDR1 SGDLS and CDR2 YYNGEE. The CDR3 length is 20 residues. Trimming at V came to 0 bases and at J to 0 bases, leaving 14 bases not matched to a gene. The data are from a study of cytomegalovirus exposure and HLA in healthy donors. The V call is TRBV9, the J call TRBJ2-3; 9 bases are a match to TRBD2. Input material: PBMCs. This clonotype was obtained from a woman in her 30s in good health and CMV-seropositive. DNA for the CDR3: TGTGCCAGCAGCGTAGTAGGGCCCGCGGGTAGCGGGGGAAGCACAGATACGCAGTATTTT. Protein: CASSVVGPAGSGGSTDTQYF.